The clone carrying this TCR beta chain was seen a single time. This table comes from immunoSEQ multiplex PCR, and its TCRdb copy is limited to in-frame clones, with some not included. The sample lists under 250,000 clones; roughly four fifths were seen once. V lost 2 bases, J lost 4 bases, and 20 bases lay in between. This CDR3 is built from 17 residues. Per the germline V gene, CDR1 is MGHRA and CDR2 is YSYEKL. Grouping used clinical history reported by participants in a survey and questionnaire. This sample was taken from a study of blood T cell repertoires in COVID-19. Study background: Samples representing acute and convalescent COVID-19 were sourced from the United States, Italy and Spain. The cDNA or gDNA used as material had been derived from T cells, B-cell-depleted T cells, or PBMCs.

Sequencing input: PBMCs or T cells enriched from blood (not recorded which). The sequence derives from a woman in her thirties or forties with acute COVID-19. The chain uses TRBV4-1 and TRBJ1-2; D remains ambiguous. CDR3 loop: CASSQPTRPKRVYGYTF. The DNA of the CDR3 is TGCGCCAGCAGCCAACCTACTAGACCCAAGAGGGTCTATGGCTACACCTTC.